These T cell receptor beta chains were read from a single sample in a study of blood T cell repertoires in COVID-19. Assay: immunoSEQ multiplex PCR; the TCRdb copy retains only in-frame clones and omits some. The table has about 220,000 clones, roughly 85% seen once. The sample taken for sequencing was peripheral blood. The receptors were sampled from an elderly woman with acute or convalescent COVID-19. Each CDR3 is given with its conserved first and last residue. Each record gives: J gene, V gene, clone size, D gene, CDR3 protein, CDR3 DNA. A D gene is named only where the DNA matches it firmly. For some rows the clone size is stated as once, few or many, or as a class when expanded; others skip it.

j_gene: TRBJ1-2; v_gene: TRBV7-9; abundance: .; d_gene: TRBD1; CDR3aa: CASSSGTGSPSGYTF; CDR3nt: TGTGCCAGCAGCTCAGGGACAGGGAGTCCGTCGGGCTACACCTTC
j_gene: TRBJ1-2; v_gene: TRBV11-2; abundance: .; d_gene: .; CDR3aa: CASSRITADYGYTF; CDR3nt: TGTGCCAGCAGCCGGATCACAGCAGACTATGGCTACACCTTC
j_gene: TRBJ2-3; v_gene: TRBV30; abundance: .; d_gene: .; CDR3aa: CAWSPSGAQYF; CDR3nt: TGTGCCTGGAGCCCCAGTGGAGCGCAGTATTTT
j_gene: TRBJ1-1; v_gene: TRBV11-2; abundance: few; d_gene: TRBD1; CDR3aa: CASTMDRPRTEAFF; CDR3nt: TGTGCCAGCACCATGGACAGGCCTCGCACTGAAGCTTTCTTT
j_gene: TRBJ2-7; v_gene: TRBV7-9; abundance: .; d_gene: TRBD2; CDR3aa: CASTPGGVSYEQYF; CDR3nt: TGTGCCAGCACCCCTGGGGGGGTCTCCTACGAGCAGTACTTC
j_gene: TRBJ2-4; v_gene: TRBV21-1; abundance: .; d_gene: .; CDR3aa: CASSYNRDRADIQYF; CDR3nt: TGTGCCAGCAGCTATAATCGGGACAGGGCGGACATTCAGTACTTC
j_gene: TRBJ1-1; v_gene: TRBV15; abundance: .; d_gene: .; CDR3aa: CATSRDPGINTEAFF; CDR3nt: TGTGCCACCAGCAGAGATCCGGGAATTAACACTGAAGCTTTCTTT
j_gene: TRBJ1-1; v_gene: TRBV27; abundance: .; d_gene: .; CDR3aa: CASRYRVPAEAFF; CDR3nt: TGTGCCAGCAGATACAGGGTCCCTGCGGAAGCTTTCTTT
j_gene: TRBJ2-1; v_gene: TRBV5-1; abundance: .; d_gene: TRBD2; CDR3aa: CASSLRTSGGTRYNEQFF; CDR3nt: TGCGCCAGCAGCCTCCGGACTAGCGGGGGGACGAGATACAATGAGCAGTTCTTC
j_gene: TRBJ2-3; v_gene: TRBV6-5; abundance: .; d_gene: .; CDR3aa: CVSTSRAGTDTQYF; CDR3nt: TGTGTCTCGACATCGAGGGCTGGCACAGATACGCAGTATTTT
j_gene: TRBJ1-4; v_gene: TRBV2; abundance: .; d_gene: .; CDR3aa: CASSELSTTNEKLFF; CDR3nt: TGTGCCAGCAGTGAATTGAGCACAACTAATGAAAAACTGTTTTTT